This T cell receptor (beta chain) came from a study of chemoradiotherapy in HPV16-positive cancers. The overall study: Candidate HPV-specific clones and shared TCR motifs came from two HPV16-positive patients.

As regards this clone: Its antigen is currently unknown.

Findings of the study overall: Non-HPV-specific T cells did not expand in tumors during treatment, whereas candidate HPV-specific clones and E7-related motifs did.

Clones were sequenced by immunoSEQ multiplex PCR, and TCRdb holds only the in-frame ones, with some missing. Of approximately 14,000 clones in the sample, roughly 80% are singletons; the top ten hold 1.3%. Germline V CDR1 and CDR2: SQVTM, ANQGSEA. The CDR3 extends over 14 amino acids. V lost 6 bases to trimming and J lost 7 bases, with 16 bases between them. Repertoires were sampled repeatedly during chemoradiotherapy. This TCR was recovered from a human donor with HPV-associated anogenital cancer. This rearrangement joins TRBV29-1 to TRBJ1-6; D remains unclear. The sample was acquired from a patient who underwent chemoradiotherapy. Here the CDR3 reads CSVSGLTPNSPLHF. For the CDR3, the DNA is TGCAGCGTATCCGGGCTTACACCCAATTCACCCCTCCACTTT.